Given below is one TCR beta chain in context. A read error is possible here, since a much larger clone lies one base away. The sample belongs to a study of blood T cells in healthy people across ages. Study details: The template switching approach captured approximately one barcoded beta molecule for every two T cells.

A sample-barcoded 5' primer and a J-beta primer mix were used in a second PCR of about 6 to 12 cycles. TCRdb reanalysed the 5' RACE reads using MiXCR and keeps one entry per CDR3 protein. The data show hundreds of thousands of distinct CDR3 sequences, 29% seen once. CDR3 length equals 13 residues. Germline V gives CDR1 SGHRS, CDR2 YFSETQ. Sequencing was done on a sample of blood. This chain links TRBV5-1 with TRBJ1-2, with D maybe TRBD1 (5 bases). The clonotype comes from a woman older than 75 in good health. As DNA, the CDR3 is TGCGCCGGCAGCTGGGGGGATGAAGGAGGCTACACCTTC. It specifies CAGSWGDEGGYTF.